A single sample is the source of the 11 T cell receptor beta chains below, sequenced in a study of shared clonotypes between healthy human individuals. Profiling relied on immunoSEQ multiplex PCR, and the TCRdb table lists in-frame clones only, not all of them. Of fewer than 3 million clones listed, just under 95% are singletons. The sequencing input was naive CD4+ T cells from PBMCs. Subset meaning: CD45RA+ positively selected. The receptor source for this set is a man aged 18 to 30 in good health. Some clones in this sample may be carry-over from other donors' samples.

This chain joins TRBV23-1 and TRBJ1-1; 10 positions agree with TRBD1. TRBV23-1 is an ORF; its function is uncertain. This CDR3 spans 20 amino acids. J was trimmed by 1 base and V by 7 bases; bases with no gene match: 21. The CDR3 sequence is CASTPGRWTGTGARNTEAFF. CDR3 nucleotides: TGCGCCAGCACCCCGGGACGTTGGACCGGGACAGGGGCTCGGAACACTGAAGCTTTCTTT.

The genes are TRBV6-5 and TRBJ2-7, with 9 bases matching TRBD2. The CDR3 totals 15 residues. Trimming took 6 bases from V and 2 from J; bases not matched to a gene: 8. Germline-derived CDR1 and CDR2 are MNHEY and SVGAGI. This CDR3 is CASSRGLAEPYEQYF. The CDR3 bases are TGTGCCAGCAGCCGGGGACTAGCAGAACCCTACGAGCAGTACTTC.

The chain carries TRBV9 and TRBJ1-4, with a tentative D call TRBD1 (6 bases). The V end lost 2 bases, the J end lost 8 bases, and 19 bases lay between the germline ends. The V gene's germline CDR1 is SGDLS and CDR2 YYNGEE. CDR3 length equals 16 residues. CDR3 bases: TGTGCCAGCAGCGTGTTATCCGGGGACAATGACGAAAAACTGTTTTTT. It yields the protein CASSVLSGDNDEKLFF.

This clone was seen once. CDR3 loop: CASSPKGFALAGGPGEQYF. The CDR3 DNA reads TGTGCCAGCTCACCAAAGGGGTTCGCCCTAGCGGGAGGACCTGGCGAGCAGTACTTC. The rearrangement links TRBV18 to TRBJ2-7; 11 positions match TRBD2. The CDR3 runs to 19 residues. The germline V gene has CDR1 KGHSH and CDR2 LQKENI. V lost 2 bases, J lost 6 bases, and 18 bases stayed unmatched.

This clone showed up just a few times. The chain links TRBV29-1 to TRBJ2-1; D call uncertain. There are 14 residues in the CDR3. In germline, CDR1 is SQVTM, CDR2 ANQGSEA. Trimming removed 6 bases at V and 6 bases at J, with 18 bases between. Here the CDR3 DNA reads TGCAGCGTCGAGGCCGGGCTCTGGGGCAATGAGCAGTTCTTC. Its protein product is CSVEAGLWGNEQFF.

The J gene is TRBJ2-7, the V gene TRBV27; 11 bases are shared with TRBD2. V lost 5 bases and J lost 2; bases outside the gene matches: 5. Germline CDR1 reads MNHEY; CDR2 reads SMNVEV (reference sequence). The CDR3 is 15 residues long. The CDR3 bases are TGTGCCAGCAGTGCGCCGGGACTAGCGGCCTACGAGCAGTACTTC. Its translation: CASSAPGLAAYEQYF.

The V and J genes are TRBV7-9 and TRBJ2-2; 8 positions agree with TRBD2. The CDR3 runs 14 residues. The germline V gene encodes CDR1 SEHNR and CDR2 FQNEAQ (reference sequence). V was clipped by 10 bases and J by 3 bases; unmatched bases: 7. The CDR3 here is CANGRAEHTGELFF. The DNA of the CDR3 is TGTGCCAACGGGAGGGCCGAGCACACCGGGGAGCTGTTTTTT.

CDR3 DNA: TGTGCCAGCAAGACAGGCACGAACACCGGGGAGCTGTTTTTT. Translated: CASKTGTNTGELFF. The chain employs TRBV27 and TRBJ2-2; D may be TRBD1 (6 bases). Germline V gene lookup returns CDR1 MNHEY and CDR2 SMNVEV (reference sequence). The CDR3 runs to 14 residues. V lost 7 bases and J 0 bases, leaving 9 bases between the germline ends.

The chain is built from TRBV27 and TRBJ2-1; D is undetermined. The length of the CDR3 is 14 residues. Germline CDR1 MNHEY, CDR2 SMNVEV (reference sequence). Trimming cost V 7 bases and J 5 bases, with 15 bases left between them. DNA for the CDR3: TGTGCCAGCACAGCTAGGTCATTCAACAATGAGCAGTTCTTC. This sequence encodes CASTARSFNNEQFF.

J is TRBJ2-7 and V is TRBV25-1, with 7 positions matching TRBD1. Germline-derived CDR1 and CDR2 are MGHDK and SYGVNS. V trimming: 4 bases; J trimming: 2 bases; junction bases outside the gene matches: 2. The CDR3 is 13 amino acids. The CDR3 nucleotides read TGTGCCAGCAGTGGGGACAGCACCTACGAGCAGTACTTC. This sequence encodes CASSGDSTYEQYF.

The V call is TRBV9, the J call TRBJ2-7, with 15 bases that match TRBD2. Germline trimming cut 4 bases from V and 9 bases from J; bases unmatched to any gene: 11. Germline values: CDR1 SGDLS, CDR2 YYNGEE. This CDR3 comprises 16 residues. CDR3 in amino acids: CASSPRTSGRASGQYF. The DNA for the CDR3 is TGTGCCAGCAGCCCCCGGACTAGCGGGAGGGCCTCCGGGCAGTACTTC.